The TCR beta chain described here comes from a study of cytomegalovirus exposure and HLA in healthy donors. PCR amplification relied on 60 Vbeta primers (plus 13 Jbeta primers). TCRdb's table, derived via immunoSEQ multiplex PCR, lists solely in-frame clones and lacks some. The data contain hundreds of thousands of clones, about 90% of them singletons. The CDR3 is made up of 13 amino acids. Germline CDR1 is SGDLS and CDR2 is YYNGEE. Between the trimmed V and J ends, which lost 4 bases and 7 bases, there was a span of 14 bases. On this clone itself: Its matching antigen is unknown.

The study, taken as a whole, reports: Per a later analysis, HLA-associated TCR beta chains showed more clonal expansion than other, equally common TCR beta chains. As was reported, the classifier diagnosed cytomegalovirus status with high specificity and sensitivity. Later analysis identified 16,951 TCR beta sequences associated with HLA alleles, using a false discovery rate threshold of 0.05.

The chain recombines TRBV9 with TRBJ1-1; D perhaps matches TRBD1 (6 bases). The source material was PBMCs. This receptor was taken from a young woman in good health and CMV-seronegative. The CDR3 nucleotides read TGTGCCAGCAGCAAGACAGGTTTCGGTGAAGCTTTCTTT. Its translation: CASSKTGFGEAFF.